The rows below give T cell receptor beta chains drawn from one sample of a study of blood T cell repertoires in COVID-19. Clones were read by immunoSEQ multiplex PCR, and TCRdb kept only the in-frame ones, dropping some. The sample lists fewer than 120,000 clones; roughly 82% were seen once. Sequencing was done on a sample of peripheral blood. The receptors were gathered from a woman aged 60-75 years with acute or convalescent COVID-19. Each CDR3 is given with its conserved first and last residue. The D gene is left open where the match is weak. Where a row states a size, it is once, few, many or the class of an expanded clone; other rows omit it.

TRBV11-3,TRBJ2-6,TRBD1,.,CASWTGVGANVLTF,TGTGCCAGCTGGACAGGGGTCGGGGCCAACGTCCTGACTTTC
TRBV6-1,TRBJ1-2,TRBD1,.,CASSERQGLGYTF,TGTGCCAGCAGTGAGAGACAGGGACTTGGCTACACCTTC
TRBV4-1,TRBJ1-6,.,.,CASSPVGAAYNSPLHF,TGCGCCAGCAGCCCGGTAGGGGCAGCCTATAATTCACCCCTCCACTTT
TRBV10-3,TRBJ1-6,TRBD1,.,CAIGSRDSGSPLHF,TGTGCCATCGGAAGTCGGGACAGCGGGTCACCCCTCCACTTT
TRBV27,TRBJ2-3,.,.,CASSPRGRGTDTQYF,TGTGCCAGCAGCCCAAGGGGTCGTGGCACAGATACGCAGTATTTT
TRBV9,TRBJ2-3,.,.,CASSVGQGGYTQYF,TGTGCCAGCAGCGTCGGGCAGGGCGGATATACGCAGTATTTT
TRBV11-1,TRBJ1-2,.,.,CASSQDTRGYTF,TGTGCCAGCAGCCAGGACACTCGGGGCTACACCTTC
TRBV3-1/TRBV3-2,TRBJ1-5,.,.,CASSKGPGRVDSNQPQHF,TGTGCCAGCAGCAAAGGCCCCGGTCGGGTGGATAGCAATCAGCCCCAGCATTTT
TRBV9,TRBJ1-4,.,.,CASSSPQGGRGSTNEKLFF,TGTGCCAGCAGCTCACCCCAGGGTGGCAGGGGTTCAACTAATGAAAAACTGTTTTTT
TRBV7-9,TRBJ1-3,TRBD1,.,CASSRDREGNTIYF,TGTGCCAGCAGCCGGGACAGGGAGGGAAACACCATATATTTT
TRBV5-3,TRBJ2-7,.,.,CARSPSYEQYF,TGTGCCAGAAGCCCTTCCTACGAGCAGTACTTC
TRBV19,TRBJ1-5,.,.,CASSIGWGLDQPQHF,TGTGCCAGTAGTATAGGTTGGGGGCTTGATCAGCCCCAGCATTTT
TRBV19,TRBJ2-3,.,.,CASSITLGGLPDTQYF,TGTGCCAGTAGTATAACCCTCGGGGGACTCCCGGATACGCAGTATTTT
TRBV6-1,TRBJ2-7,TRBD1,.,CASTSGQGVYEQYF,TGTGCCAGCACTTCTGGACAGGGGGTTTACGAGCAGTACTTC
TRBV5-4,TRBJ2-1,TRBD2,.,CASSLGGGAWSYNEQFF,TGTGCCAGCAGCTTGGGCGGGGGGGCTTGGTCCTACAATGAGCAGTTCTTC
TRBV11-3,TRBJ2-3,TRBD2,.,CASSPPSGGVTDTQYF,TGTGCCAGCAGTCCACCTAGCGGGGGGGTCACAGATACGCAGTATTTT
TRBV11-2,TRBJ1-1,TRBD1,.,CASSLGSGSGGTEAFF,TGTGCCAGCAGCTTAGGATCGGGTTCAGGGGGCACTGAAGCTTTCTTT
TRBV24-1,TRBJ2-3,TRBD2,.,CATTGGALDTQYF,TGTGCCACCACCGGGGGGGCACTAGATACGCAGTATTTT
TRBV20-1,TRBJ2-1,.,.,CSATGPGLQFF,TGCAGTGCTACTGGTCCAGGGTTACAGTTCTTC
TRBV5-6,TRBJ2-7,TRBD2,.,CASSFISGGRYEQYF,TGTGCCAGCAGCTTCATAAGCGGGGGGCGTTACGAGCAGTACTTC
TRBV2,TRBJ2-7,TRBD1,once,CASTGGTGDYYEQYF,TGTGCCAGCACCGGGGGGACAGGGGACTACTACGAGCAGTACTTC
TRBV30,TRBJ2-3,TRBD2,.,CAWSTSGGADTQYF,TGTGCCTGGAGTACTAGCGGGGGTGCAGATACGCAGTATTTT
TRBV7-3,TRBJ2-3,.,.,CASSLKGAGDTQYF,TGTGCCAGCAGCTTAAAGGGCGCGGGAGATACGCAGTATTTT
TRBV19,TRBJ1-6,.,.,CASTQEYYNSPLHF,TGTGCCAGTACACAGGAATACTATAATTCACCCCTCCACTTT
TRBV5-1,TRBJ1-3,TRBD1,many,CASSLETGAGNTIYF,TGCGCCAGCAGCTTGGAGACAGGGGCTGGAAACACCATATATTTT
TRBV7-2,TRBJ1-1,.,.,CASSLVYTEAFF,TGTGCCAGCAGCTTAGTATACACTGAAGCTTTCTTT
TRBV30,TRBJ2-5,TRBD2,.,CAWSHAGGYQETQYF,TGTGCCTGGAGTCACGCGGGGGGGTACCAAGAGACCCAGTACTTC
TRBV6-5,TRBJ1-5,.,.,CASSYRGLSNQPQHF,TGTGCCAGCAGTTACAGGGGATTAAGCAATCAGCCCCAGCATTTT
TRBV7-2,TRBJ1-4,.,.,CASSLERGRDLFF,TGTGCCAGCAGCTTAGAACGAGGGAGGGACCTGTTTTTT
TRBV6-5,TRBJ1-3,.,.,CASSLAGADGNTIYF,TGTGCCAGCAGTCTGGCAGGGGCGGATGGAAACACCATATATTTT
TRBV29-1,TRBJ1-2,.,.,CSVDTRRSPGNGYTF,TGCAGCGTTGACACCCGACGGAGCCCGGGGAATGGCTACACCTTC
TRBV24-1,TRBJ2-7,.,.,CATQGGSYEQYF,TGTGCCACCCAGGGCGGAAGCTACGAGCAGTACTTC
TRBV6-5,TRBJ1-2,.,.,CASSSRDMPNYGYTF,TGTGCCAGCAGCTCCCGGGACATGCCTAACTATGGCTACACCTTC